The 17 T cell receptor beta chains in this list originate from one sample, sequenced in a study of blood T cell repertoires in COVID-19. Here immunoSEQ multiplex PCR was the method, and the copy in TCRdb shows in-frame clones only, minus some. Among 51,000 or so clones listed, over 85% were seen once. Sample: peripheral blood. The receptors derive from a man aged 80 or over with acute or convalescent COVID-19.

The V and J genes are TRBV18 and TRBJ1-1; unclear D gene. This CDR3 has 14 residues. Germline V gene data show CDR1 as KGHSH and CDR2 as LQKENI. Trimming cost V 3 bases and J 1 base, with 9 bases left between them. The CDR3 DNA sequence: TGTGCCAGCTCACCCCTTACACAGAACACTGAAGCTTTCTTT. This encodes CASSPLTQNTEAFF.

This clone has only one observation. The chain combines TRBV2 with TRBJ2-6; D not resolved. Trimming took off 9 bases at V and 0 bases at J, with 9 bases between the two ends. The CDR3 loop spans 14 amino acids. Looked up from germline, CDR1 is SNHLY and CDR2 is FYNNEI. For the CDR3, the DNA is TGTGCCAGGAGTACCGGCTCTGGGGCCAACGTCCTGACTTTC. Its protein product is CARSTGSGANVLTF.

V usage is TRBV12-3 or TRBV12-4 and J usage is TRBJ1-2; D might be TRBD1 (5 bases). The V and J ends lost 4 bases and 4 bases respectively, with 10 bases between them. The CDR3 is 13 residues long. Written as DNA, the CDR3 is TGTGCCAGCAGTTCTTCAGGGCCCTATGGCTACACCTTC. Translation gives CASSSSGPYGYTF.

The chain recombines TRBV10-1 with TRBJ2-7; D is perhaps TRBD2 (6 bases). This CDR3 contains 12 residues. V lost 2 bases and J lost 12, with 14 bases in between. Germline CDR1 and CDR2: WNHNN and SYGVQD (reference sequence). CDR3 sequence: CASSESSGPSYF. The CDR3 DNA follows: TGCGCCAGCAGTGAGAGTAGCGGCCCCTCGTACTTC.

This chain connects TRBV5-1 to TRBJ2-3; D not certain. Germline V lookup: CDR1 SGHRS, CDR2 YFSETQ. Trimming left V 4 bases short and J 0 bases short, with 21 bases between. This CDR3 contains 18 residues. The CDR3 DNA sequence: TGCGCCAGCAGCCCGAGGCCCCCAGCGATAAGAAGCACAGATACGCAGTATTTT. It encodes CASSPRPPAIRSTDTQYF.

J is TRBJ2-2 and V is TRBV9; 8 bases line up with TRBD1. Per germline, CDR1 SGDLS and CDR2 YYNGEE. The CDR3 runs 15 residues. The V and J ends lost 6 bases and 4 bases, in that order; junction bases with no gene match: 8. As DNA, the CDR3 is TGTGCCAGCACCGCAACCACAGGGGGCACCGGGGAGCTGTTTTTT. It specifies CASTATTGGTGELFF.

This sequence joins TRBV28 and TRBJ2-5, with TRBD1 matching 9 bases. The V gene end was trimmed by 5 bases and the J gene end by 4 bases; junction bases not matched to a gene: 8. CDR3 size: 15 residues. Germline loops: CDR1 MDHEN, CDR2 SYDVKM. The CDR3 nucleotides read TGTGCCAGCAGTCTACCGACAGGGGGAGGAGAGACCCAGTACTTC. Amino acid sequence: CASSLPTGGGETQYF. The complete variable domain, with remaining parts taken from reference TRBV28 and TRBJ2-5, reads DVKVTQSSRYLVKRTGEKVFLECVQDMDHENMFWYRQDPGLGLRLIYFSYDVKMKEKGDIPEGYSVSREKKERFSLILESASTNQTSMYLCASSLPTGGGETQYFGPGTRLLVL.

This clone occurred once. The chain recombines TRBV9 with TRBJ2-2, with 7 bases lining up with TRBD1. The length of the CDR3 is 16 residues. The germline gives CDR1 SGDLS, CDR2 YYNGEE. The ends lost 7 bases at V and 0 bases at J; junction bases unmatched: 9. CDR3 amino acids: CASERTGTANTGELFF. The CDR3 DNA reads TGTGCCAGCGAAAGAACCGGGACAGCGAACACCGGGGAGCTGTTTTTT.

The chain couples TRBV19 to TRBJ1-5; possibly TRBD1 for D (6 bases). Germline CDR1 and CDR2: LNHDA and SQIVND (reference sequence). This CDR3 comprises 13 residues. Trimming pared 5 bases from V and 5 bases from J, leaving 10 bases between. DNA for the CDR3: TGTGCCAGTAGTTGGGACACCGATCAGCCCCAGCATTTT. Protein sequence: CASSWDTDQPQHF.

The CDR3 nucleotides read TGTGCCAGCAGTGAAGGCAGGGACTATGGCTACACCTTC. Amino acid sequence: CASSEGRDYGYTF. The genes are TRBV2 and TRBJ1-2; a possible D gene is TRBD1 (5 bases). In germline, CDR1 is SNHLY, CDR2 FYNNEI. Trimming took off 1 base at V and 3 bases at J, with 6 bases between the two ends. The CDR3 loop spans 13 amino acids.

V is TRBV28 and J is TRBJ2-5; 8 bases are shared with TRBD1. Per germline, CDR1 MDHEN and CDR2 SYDVKM. V lost 4 bases, J lost 1 base, and 8 bases stayed unmatched. CDR3 size: 16 residues. In DNA, the CDR3 is TGTGCCAGCAGTTACGTGGCAGGGGGCGGCCAAGAGACCCAGTACTTC. Encoded protein: CASSYVAGGGQETQYF.

V gene TRBV5-1 combines with J gene TRBJ2-2; 8 bases fit TRBD1. There are 15 residues in the CDR3. J was trimmed by 6 bases and V by 4 bases; bases with no gene match: 8. CDR1 SGHRS and CDR2 YFSETQ come from the germline V gene. The CDR3 loop reads CASSIGQGGSGELFF. As DNA, the CDR3 is TGCGCCAGCAGCATCGGACAGGGAGGATCCGGGGAGCTGTTTTTT.

This clone has a single count. The chain links TRBV5-1 to TRBJ2-7; 7 bases match TRBD1. V gave up 4 bases and J gave up 1 base; unmatched junction bases: 5. Looked up from germline, CDR1 is SGHRS and CDR2 is YFSETQ. This CDR3 comprises 14 residues. CDR3 sequence: CASSRDSTSYEQYF. DNA of the CDR3: TGCGCCAGCAGCCGGGACAGTACTTCCTACGAGCAGTACTTC.

The V gene is TRBV6-5, the J gene TRBJ2-1; no clear D. The CDR3 is made up of 12 amino acids. CDR1 and CDR2 from the germline V gene are MNHEY and SVGAGI. V was pared by 6 bases and J by 2 bases, with 5 bases between. This CDR3 reads CASSRAYNEQFF. CDR3 bases: TGTGCCAGCAGCCGAGCCTACAATGAGCAGTTCTTC.

The J gene is TRBJ1-1, the V gene TRBV10-2; possible D gene TRBD1, 5 bases. Trimming removed 5 bases from V and 9 bases from J, with 13 bases in between. Germline V gives CDR1 WSHSY, CDR2 SAAADI. There are 12 residues in the CDR3. The CDR3 DNA follows: TGCGCCAGCAGTATACAGGCAGGAAAAGCTTTCTTT. This codes for CASSIQAGKAFF.

The V gene is TRBV27, the J gene TRBJ2-2; no reliable D call. With 7 bases removed from V and 0 bases from J, the gap between germline ends came to 6 bases. Germline CDR1 MNHEY, CDR2 SMNVEV (reference sequence). There are 13 residues in the CDR3. The DNA for the CDR3 is TGTGCCAGCAAGACATCGAACACCGGGGAGCTGTTTTTT. Its protein product is CASKTSNTGELFF.

This clone was detected only a few times. This sequence joins TRBV5-5 and TRBJ1-1, with no clear D. This CDR3 has 15 residues. Deletions cut 0 bases from V and 2 bases from J, with 11 bases between. Germline CDR1 and CDR2: SGHKS and YYEKEE (reference sequence). DNA for the CDR3: TGTGCCAGCAGCTTGGAATCCAGGCAAAACACTGAAGCTTTCTTT. It is translated as CASSLESRQNTEAFF.